This T cell receptor beta chain was sequenced for a study of OX40 agonist ivuxolimab in advanced cancers. Study-level information: Ivuxolimab, an antibody acting as an agonist of OX40 (CD134), was used to treat patients. Three patients showed partial responses: one hepatocellular carcinoma and two cutaneous melanoma cases. Findings and limits, study-wide: Certain nonresponders additionally had low normalized T-cell clonal expansion.

At cycle 4 day 1, cycle 7 day 1, and baseline, blood was sampled. The table came from immunoSEQ multiplex PCR; TCRdb's copy has only in-frame clones and leaves some out. The sample lists approximately 86,000 clones; roughly 93% were seen once. The CDR3 runs 12 residues. Germline V gives CDR1 KGHSH, CDR2 LQKENI. The V gene lost 2 bases and the J gene lost 5 bases, with 6 bases spanning the gap. With respect to this clone: Its antigen is not identified.

The receptor's source is an adult with an advanced solid tumor such as melanoma, head and neck, liver or kidney cancer. The chain combines TRBV18 with TRBJ2-5; D is uncertain. The material sequenced was CD4+ or CD8+ T cells sorted from blood, taken in a trial of the OX40 agonist ivuxolimab. The CDR3 sequence is CASSPSDETQYF. DNA for the CDR3: TGTGCCAGCTCACCATCGGATGAGACCCAGTACTTC.